This T cell receptor (beta chain) was sequenced for a study of T cell repertoires in cytomegalovirus infection. Study summary: Use of recently identified HLA-C-restricted and well-studied HLA-B-restricted CMV epitopes was part of the study.

A remark on this clonotype: Its antigen is still unknown.

MiXCR, applied by TCRdb to the reads, yields one record per CDR3 protein. The sample consists of tens of thousands of distinct CDR3 sequences, roughly 21% of them appearing once. Trimming cost V 10 bases and J 0 bases, with 16 bases left between them. Germline CDR1 LNHDA, CDR2 SQIVND (reference sequence). The CDR3 contains 15 residues. This clonotype originated in a human donor in good health (CMV status not recorded). Some clones in this sample may be carry-over from other donors' samples. V gene TRBV19 combines with J gene TRBJ1-5; tentatively, D is TRBD1 (5 bases). The material sequenced was CD8+ T cells from cultured PBMCs, taken from culture after CMV antigen stimulation. The CDR3 protein is CATWDAPYSNQPQHF. The CDR3 bases are TGTGCCACCTGGGACGCTCCTTATAGCAATCAGCCCCAGCATTTT.